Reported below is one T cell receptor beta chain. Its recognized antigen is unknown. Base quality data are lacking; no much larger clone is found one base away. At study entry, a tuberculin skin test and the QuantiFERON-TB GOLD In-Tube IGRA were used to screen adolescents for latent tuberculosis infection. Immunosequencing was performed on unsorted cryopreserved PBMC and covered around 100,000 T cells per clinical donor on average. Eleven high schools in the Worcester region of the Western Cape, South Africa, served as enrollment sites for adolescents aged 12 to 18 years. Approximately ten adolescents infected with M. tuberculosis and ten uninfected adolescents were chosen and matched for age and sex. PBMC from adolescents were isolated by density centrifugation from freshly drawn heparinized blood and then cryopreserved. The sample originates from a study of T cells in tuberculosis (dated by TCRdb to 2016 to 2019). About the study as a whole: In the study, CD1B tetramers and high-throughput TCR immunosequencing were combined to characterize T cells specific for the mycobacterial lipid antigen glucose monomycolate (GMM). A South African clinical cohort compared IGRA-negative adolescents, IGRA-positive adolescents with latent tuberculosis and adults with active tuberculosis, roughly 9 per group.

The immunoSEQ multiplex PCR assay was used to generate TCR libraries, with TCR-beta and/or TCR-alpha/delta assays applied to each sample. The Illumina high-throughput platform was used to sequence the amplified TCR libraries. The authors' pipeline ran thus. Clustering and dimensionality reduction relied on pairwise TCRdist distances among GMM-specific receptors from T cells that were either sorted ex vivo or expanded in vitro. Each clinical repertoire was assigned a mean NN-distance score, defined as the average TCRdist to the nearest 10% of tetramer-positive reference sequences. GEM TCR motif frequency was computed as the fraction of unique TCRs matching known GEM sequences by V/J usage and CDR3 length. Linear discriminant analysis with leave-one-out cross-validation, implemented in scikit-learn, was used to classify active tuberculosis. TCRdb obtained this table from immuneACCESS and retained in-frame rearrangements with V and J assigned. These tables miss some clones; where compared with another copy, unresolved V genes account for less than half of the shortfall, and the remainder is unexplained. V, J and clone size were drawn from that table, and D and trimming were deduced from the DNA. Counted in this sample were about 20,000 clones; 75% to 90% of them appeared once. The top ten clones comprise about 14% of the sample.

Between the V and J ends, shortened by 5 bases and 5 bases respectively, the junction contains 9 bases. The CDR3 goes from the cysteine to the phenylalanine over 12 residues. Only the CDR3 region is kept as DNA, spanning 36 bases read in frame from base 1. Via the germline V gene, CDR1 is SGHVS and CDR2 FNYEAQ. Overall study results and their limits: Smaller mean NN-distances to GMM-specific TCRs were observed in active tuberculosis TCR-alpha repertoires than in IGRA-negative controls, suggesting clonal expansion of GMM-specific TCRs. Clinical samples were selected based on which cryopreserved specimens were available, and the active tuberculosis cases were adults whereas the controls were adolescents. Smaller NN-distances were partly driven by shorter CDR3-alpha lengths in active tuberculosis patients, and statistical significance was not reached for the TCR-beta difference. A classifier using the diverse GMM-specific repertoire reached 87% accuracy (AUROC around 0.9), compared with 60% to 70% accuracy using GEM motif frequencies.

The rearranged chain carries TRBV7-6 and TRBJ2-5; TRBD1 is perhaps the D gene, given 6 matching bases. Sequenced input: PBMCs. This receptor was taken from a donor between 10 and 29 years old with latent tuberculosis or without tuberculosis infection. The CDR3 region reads CASSRQAETQYF. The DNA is TGTGCCAGCAGCCGACAGGCGGAGACCCAGTACTTC.